Following are 2 T cell receptor beta chains from one sample sequenced in a study of esophageal squamous cell carcinoma under preoperative chemotherapy. TCRdb reanalysed the PCR reads using MiXCR and keeps one entry per CDR3 protein. The sample lists about 16,000 distinct CDR3 sequences, 40% to 55% occurring once. Time point specified: before preoperative PTX-NDP chemotherapy. The sample was gathered from a patient given preoperative chemotherapy. These receptors came from a human donor with esophageal squamous cell carcinoma. The donor label of this sample is uncertain.

This clonotype was counted between two and nine times. V is TRBV7-6 and J is TRBJ2-3, with D perhaps TRBD2 (5 bases). This CDR3 spans 14 amino acids. Germline values: CDR1 SGHVS, CDR2 FNYEAQ. Trimming shortened V by 7 bases and J by 5 bases, and 16 bases separated the two germline ends. CDR3 sequence reads: CASKQRANGDTQYF. CDR3 DNA: TGTGCCAGCAAGCAGAGGGCCAATGGAGATACGCAGTATTTT. The variable domain in full, completed from reference TRBV7-6 and TRBJ2-3, reads GAGVSQSPRYKVTKRGQDVALRCDPISGHVSLYWYRQALGQGPEFLTYFNYEAQQDKSGLPNDRFSAERPEGSISTLTIQRTEQRDSAMYRCASKQRANGDTQYFGPGTRLTVL.

With regard to this clonotype: It is likely a read error, because the conserved phenylalanine at the end of the CDR3 is missing. The chain has TRBV7-8 and TRBJ2-5; TRBD2 might be the D (5 bases). CDR3 length: 15 amino acids. Germline V lookup: CDR1 SGHVS, CDR2 FQNEAQ. CDR3 residues: CASSLTSGCQATQYS. The DNA of the CDR3 is TGTGCCAGCAGCTTAACCAGCGGTTGCCAAGCGACCCAGTACTCG.